This TCR beta chain was captured by sequencing in a study of T cell clonotyping in hematopoietic cell transplantation. Study-wide results and caveats: No sorting was done, leaving CD4 and CD8 contributions mixed. Pathologically expanded recipient clonotypes increased progressively from day 30 to day 180 as diversity fell.

Recipients were bled about 28 days pretransplant and at posttransplant days 30, 100, 180. Remarks on this clone: Its antigen remains unidentified.

Profiled with immunoSEQ multiplex PCR; TCRdb holds only in-frame clones, not every one. This table holds some 9,700 clones, around 97% found once. Sequenced here: peripheral blood mononuclear cells, sampled 100 days after allogeneic stem cell transplant. This sequence was found in a male patient aged 55-69 years who had an allogeneic stem cell transplant from a related donor, so the T cells may come from the graft donor. Some clones in this sample may be carry-over from other donors' samples.

DNA of the CDR3: TGTGCCAGCATCCCGTTGGTAGCGGGGGGGCCGGGTTGGGAGACCCAGTACTTC. It codes for CASIPLVAGGPGWETQYF. The V gene is TRBV4-2, the J gene TRBJ2-5; 11 positions agree with TRBD2. Unmatched junction bases numbered 18, after V lost 7 bases and J lost 5 bases. CDR3 length: 18 amino acids. Germline values: CDR1 LGHNA, CDR2 YNFKEQ.